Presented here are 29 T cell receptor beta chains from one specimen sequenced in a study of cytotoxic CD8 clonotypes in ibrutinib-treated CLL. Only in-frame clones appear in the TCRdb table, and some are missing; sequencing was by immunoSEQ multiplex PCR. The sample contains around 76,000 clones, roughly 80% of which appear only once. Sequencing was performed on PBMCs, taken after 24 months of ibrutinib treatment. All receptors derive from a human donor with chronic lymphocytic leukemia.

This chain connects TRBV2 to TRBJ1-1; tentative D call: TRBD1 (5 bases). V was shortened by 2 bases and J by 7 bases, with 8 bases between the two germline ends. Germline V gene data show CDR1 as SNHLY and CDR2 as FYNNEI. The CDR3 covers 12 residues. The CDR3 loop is CASSEQGGEAFF. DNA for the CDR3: TGTGCCAGCAGTGAACAGGGTGGTGAAGCTTTCTTT. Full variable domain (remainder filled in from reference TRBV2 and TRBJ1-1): EPEVTQTPSHQVTQMGQEVILRCVPISNHLYFYWYRQILGQKVEFLVSFYNNEISEKSEIFDDQFSVERPDGSNFTLKIRSTKLEDSAMYFCASSEQGGEAFFGQGTRLTVV.

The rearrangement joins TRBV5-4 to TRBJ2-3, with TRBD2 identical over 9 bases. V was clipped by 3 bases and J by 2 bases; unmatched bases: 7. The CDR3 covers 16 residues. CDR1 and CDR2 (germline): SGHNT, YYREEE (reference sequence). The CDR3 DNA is TGTGCCAGCAGCTCGATGTTAGCGGGGGCCACAGATACGCAGTATTTT. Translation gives CASSSMLAGATDTQYF. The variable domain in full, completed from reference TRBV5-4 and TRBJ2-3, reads ETGVTQSPTHLIKTRGQQVTLRCSSQSGHNTVSWYQQALGQGPQFIFQYYREEENGRGNFPPRFSGLQFPNYSSELNVNALELDDSALYLCASSSMLAGATDTQYFGPGTRLTVL.

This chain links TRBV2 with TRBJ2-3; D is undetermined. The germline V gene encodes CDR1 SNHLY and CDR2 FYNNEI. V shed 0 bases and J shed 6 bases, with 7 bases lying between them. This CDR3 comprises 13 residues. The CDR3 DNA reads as TGTGCCAGCAGTGAAGCGCTTGAGGATACGCAGTATTTT. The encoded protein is CASSEALEDTQYF. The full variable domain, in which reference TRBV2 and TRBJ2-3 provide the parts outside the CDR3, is EPEVTQTPSHQVTQMGQEVILRCVPISNHLYFYWYRQILGQKVEFLVSFYNNEISEKSEIFDDQFSVERPDGSNFTLKIRSTKLEDSAMYFCASSEALEDTQYFGPGTRLTVL.

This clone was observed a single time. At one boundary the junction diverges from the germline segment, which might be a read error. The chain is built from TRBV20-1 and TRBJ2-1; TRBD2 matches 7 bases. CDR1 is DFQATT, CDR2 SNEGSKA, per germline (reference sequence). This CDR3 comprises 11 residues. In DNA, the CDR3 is TGCAGTGCTCGCACAAGCGGGGCCCGCCTCTTC. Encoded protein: CSARTSGARLF.

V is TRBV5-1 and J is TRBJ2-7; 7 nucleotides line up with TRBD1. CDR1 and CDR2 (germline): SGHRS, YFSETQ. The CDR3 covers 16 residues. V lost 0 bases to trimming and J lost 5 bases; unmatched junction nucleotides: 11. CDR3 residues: CASSLGPGQWGHEQYF. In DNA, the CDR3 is TGCGCCAGCAGCTTGGGCCCGGGACAGTGGGGCCACGAGCAGTACTTC.

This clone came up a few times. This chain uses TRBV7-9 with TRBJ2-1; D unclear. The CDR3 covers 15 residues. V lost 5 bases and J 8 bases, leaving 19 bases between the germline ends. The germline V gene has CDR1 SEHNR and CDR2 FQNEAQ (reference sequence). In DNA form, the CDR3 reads TGTGCCAGCAGCCCCGCGGAAGGGTCTATGGATGAGCAGTTCTTC. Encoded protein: CASSPAEGSMDEQFF.

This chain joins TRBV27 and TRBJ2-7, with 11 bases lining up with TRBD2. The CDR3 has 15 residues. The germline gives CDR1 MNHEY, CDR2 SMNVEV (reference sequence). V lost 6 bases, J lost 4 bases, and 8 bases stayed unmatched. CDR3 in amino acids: CASSAKTSGSYEQYF. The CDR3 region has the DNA TGTGCCAGCAGCGCAAAAACTAGCGGGAGTTACGAGCAGTACTTC.

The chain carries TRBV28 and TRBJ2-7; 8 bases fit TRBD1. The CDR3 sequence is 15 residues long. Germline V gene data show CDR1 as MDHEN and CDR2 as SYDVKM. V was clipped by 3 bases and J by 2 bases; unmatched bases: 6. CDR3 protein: CASSLSRGRTYEQYF. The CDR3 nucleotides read TGTGCCAGCAGTTTGTCCAGGGGGCGAACCTACGAGCAGTACTTC.

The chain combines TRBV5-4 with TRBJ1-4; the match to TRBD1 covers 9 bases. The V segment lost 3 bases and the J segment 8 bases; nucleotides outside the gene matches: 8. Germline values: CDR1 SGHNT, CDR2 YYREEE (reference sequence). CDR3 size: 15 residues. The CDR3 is CASSSTGTGREKLFF. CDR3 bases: TGTGCCAGCAGCTCGACCGGGACAGGGAGAGAAAAACTGTTTTTT.

This CDR3 is CASSSTGARTYEQYF. In DNA form, the CDR3 reads TGCGCCAGCAGCTCCACAGGGGCACGGACTTACGAGCAGTACTTC. The V and J genes are TRBV5-1 and TRBJ2-7; TRBD1 agrees at 7 bases. V trimming: 3 bases; J trimming: 4 bases; junction bases outside the gene matches: 10. This CDR3 comprises 15 residues. Germline values: CDR1 SGHRS, CDR2 YFSETQ.

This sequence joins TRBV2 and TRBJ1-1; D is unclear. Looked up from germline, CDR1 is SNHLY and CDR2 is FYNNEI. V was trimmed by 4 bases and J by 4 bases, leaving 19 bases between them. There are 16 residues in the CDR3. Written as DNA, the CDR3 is TGTGCCAGCAGTGGGCCGGCCGGGTTCTTCCCCACTGAAGCTTTCTTT. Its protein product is CASSGPAGFFPTEAFF.

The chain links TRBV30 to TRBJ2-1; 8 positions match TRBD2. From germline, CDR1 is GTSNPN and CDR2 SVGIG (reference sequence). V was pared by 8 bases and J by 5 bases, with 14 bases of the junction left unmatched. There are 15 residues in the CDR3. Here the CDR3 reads CALLDPGGPHNEQFF. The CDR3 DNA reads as TGTGCCCTACTGGATCCGGGAGGGCCCCACAATGAGCAGTTCTTC.

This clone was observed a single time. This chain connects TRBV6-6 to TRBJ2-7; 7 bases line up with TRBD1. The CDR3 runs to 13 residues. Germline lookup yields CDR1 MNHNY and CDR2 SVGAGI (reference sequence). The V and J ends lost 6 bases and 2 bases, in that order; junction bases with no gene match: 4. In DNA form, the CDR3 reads TGTGCCAGCAGGATACAGGGGACCTACGAGCAGTACTTC. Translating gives CASRIQGTYEQYF.

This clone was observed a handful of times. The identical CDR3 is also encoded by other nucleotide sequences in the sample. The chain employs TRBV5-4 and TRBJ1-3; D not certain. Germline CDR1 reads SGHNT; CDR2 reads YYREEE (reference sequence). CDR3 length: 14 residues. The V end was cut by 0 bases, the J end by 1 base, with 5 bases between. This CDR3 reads CASSLGGSGNTIYF. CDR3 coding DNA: TGTGCCAGCAGCTTGGGTGGTTCTGGAAACACCATATATTTT.

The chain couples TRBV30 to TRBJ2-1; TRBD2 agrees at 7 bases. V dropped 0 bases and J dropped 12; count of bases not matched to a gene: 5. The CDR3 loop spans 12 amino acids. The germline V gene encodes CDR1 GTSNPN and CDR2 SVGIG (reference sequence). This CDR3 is CAWSVWASGQFF. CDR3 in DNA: TGTGCCTGGAGTGTTTGGGCTAGCGGGCAGTTCTTC.

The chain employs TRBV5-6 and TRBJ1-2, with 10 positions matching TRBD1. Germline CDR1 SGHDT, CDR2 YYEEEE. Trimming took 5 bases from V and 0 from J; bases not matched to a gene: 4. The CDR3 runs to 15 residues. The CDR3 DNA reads TGTGCCAGCAGTTTGACAGGGGGCACTAACTATGGCTACACCTTC. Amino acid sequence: CASSLTGGTNYGYTF.

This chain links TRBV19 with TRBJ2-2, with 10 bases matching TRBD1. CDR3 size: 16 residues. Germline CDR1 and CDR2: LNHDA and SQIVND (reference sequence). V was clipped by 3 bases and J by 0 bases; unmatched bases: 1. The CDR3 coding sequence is TGTGCCAGTAGTATCGGGACAGGGGCGAACACCGGGGAGCTGTTTTTT. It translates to CASSIGTGANTGELFF.

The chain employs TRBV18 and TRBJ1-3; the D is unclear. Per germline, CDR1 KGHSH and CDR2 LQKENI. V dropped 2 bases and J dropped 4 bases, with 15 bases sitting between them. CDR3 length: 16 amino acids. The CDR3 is CASSPSAVRLGNTIYF. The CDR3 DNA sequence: TGTGCCAGCTCACCAAGTGCAGTCCGACTCGGAAACACCATATATTTT.

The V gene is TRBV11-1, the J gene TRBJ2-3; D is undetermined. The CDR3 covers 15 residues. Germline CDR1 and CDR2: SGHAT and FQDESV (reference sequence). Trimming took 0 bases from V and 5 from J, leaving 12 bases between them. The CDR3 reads CASSLAGPLRDTQYF. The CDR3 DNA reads TGTGCCAGCAGCTTAGCAGGGCCGTTACGAGATACGCAGTATTTT.

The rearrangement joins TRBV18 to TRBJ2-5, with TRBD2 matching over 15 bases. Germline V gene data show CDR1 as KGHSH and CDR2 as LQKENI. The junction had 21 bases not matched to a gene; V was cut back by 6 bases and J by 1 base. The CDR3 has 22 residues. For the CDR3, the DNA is TGTGCCAGCTCCTCAACGCGGGATGGGACTAGCGGGAGGTCCCAATTCCAAGAGACCCAGTACTTC. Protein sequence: CASSSTRDGTSGRSQFQETQYF.

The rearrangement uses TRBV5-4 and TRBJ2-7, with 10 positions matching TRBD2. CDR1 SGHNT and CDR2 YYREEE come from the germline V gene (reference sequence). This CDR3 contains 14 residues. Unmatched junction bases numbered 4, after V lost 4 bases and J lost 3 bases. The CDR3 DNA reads TGTGCCAGCAGCCTAGCGGGAGTTTACTACGAGCAGTACTTC. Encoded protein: CASSLAGVYYEQYF. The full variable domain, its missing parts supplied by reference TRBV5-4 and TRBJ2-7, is ETGVTQSPTHLIKTRGQQVTLRCSSQSGHNTVSWYQQALGQGPQFIFQYYREEENGRGNFPPRFSGLQFPNYSSELNVNALELDDSALYLCASSLAGVYYEQYFGPGTRLTVT.

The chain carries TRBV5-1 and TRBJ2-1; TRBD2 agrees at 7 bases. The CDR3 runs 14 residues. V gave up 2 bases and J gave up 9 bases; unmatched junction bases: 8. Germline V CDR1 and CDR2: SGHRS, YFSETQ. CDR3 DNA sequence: TGCGCCAGCAGCTTAAGTGCGTCTAGCGGTGAGCAGTTCTTC. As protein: CASSLSASSGEQFF. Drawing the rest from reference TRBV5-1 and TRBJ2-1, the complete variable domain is KAGVTQTPRYLIKTRGQQVTLSCSPISGHRSVSWYQQTPGQGLQFLFEYFSETQRNKGNFPGRFSGRQFSNSRSEMNVSTLELGDSALYLCASSLSASSGEQFFGPGTRLTVL.

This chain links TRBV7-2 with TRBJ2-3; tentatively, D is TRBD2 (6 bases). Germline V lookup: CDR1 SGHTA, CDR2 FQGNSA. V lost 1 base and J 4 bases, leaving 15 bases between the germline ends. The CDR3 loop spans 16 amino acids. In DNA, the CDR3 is TGTGCCAGCAGCTTAGGCCTGGCGGGGAATGCAGATACGCAGTATTTT. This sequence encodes CASSLGLAGNADTQYF.

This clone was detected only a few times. CDR3 sequence reads: CASSSAPGTAGYEQYF. CDR3 nucleotides: TGTGCCAGCAGCTCGGCCCCCGGGACCGCGGGCTACGAGCAGTACTTC. The chain employs TRBV5-6 and TRBJ2-7, with D perhaps TRBD1 or TRBD2 (5 bases each). V dropped 3 bases and J dropped 3 bases, with 19 bases sitting between them. CDR3 length equals 16 residues. Germline V gene lookup returns CDR1 SGHDT and CDR2 YYEEEE.

The CDR3 is CSVLPSTDTQYF. The CDR3, as DNA: TGCAGCGTTCTACCTAGCACAGATACGCAGTATTTT. This chain joins TRBV29-1 and TRBJ2-3; D unclear. Germline V CDR1 and CDR2: SQVTM, ANQGSEA. The CDR3 extends over 12 amino acids. Trimming removed 5 bases at V and 0 bases at J, with 6 bases between.

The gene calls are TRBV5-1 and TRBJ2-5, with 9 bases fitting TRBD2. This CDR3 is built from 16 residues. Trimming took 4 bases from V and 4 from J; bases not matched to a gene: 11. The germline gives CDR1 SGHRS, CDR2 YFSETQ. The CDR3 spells CASSQSVAGEGETQYF. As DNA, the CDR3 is TGCGCCAGCAGCCAATCCGTAGCGGGAGAGGGAGAGACCCAGTACTTC.

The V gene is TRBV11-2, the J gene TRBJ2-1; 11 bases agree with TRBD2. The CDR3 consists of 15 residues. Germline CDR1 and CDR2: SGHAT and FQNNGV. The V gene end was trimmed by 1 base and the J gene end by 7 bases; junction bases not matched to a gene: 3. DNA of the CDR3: TGTGCCAGCAGCTTAGTAGCGGGAGGGGTGAATGAGCAGTTCTTC. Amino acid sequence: CASSLVAGGVNEQFF.

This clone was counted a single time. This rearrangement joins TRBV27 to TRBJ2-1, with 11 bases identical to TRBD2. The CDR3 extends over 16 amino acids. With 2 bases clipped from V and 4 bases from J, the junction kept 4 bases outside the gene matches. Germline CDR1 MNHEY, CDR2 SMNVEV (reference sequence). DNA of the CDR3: TGTGCCAGCAGTTTACAGGCTAGCGGGAGGTACAATGAGCAGTTCTTC. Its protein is CASSLQASGRYNEQFF.

CDR3 nucleotides: TGTGCCTGGAGTGTGAGGGGGGAGCTGTTTTTT. Its protein is CAWSVRGELFF. The V gene is TRBV30, the J gene TRBJ2-2; unclear D gene. The CDR3 has 11 amino acids. CDR1 GTSNPN and CDR2 SVGIG come from the germline V gene (reference sequence). V lost 0 bases and J lost 8, with 4 bases in between.